This is a list of T cell receptor beta chains from one sample in a study of shared clonotypes between healthy human individuals. Clones were sequenced by immunoSEQ multiplex PCR, and TCRdb holds only the in-frame ones, with some missing. The top ten hold less than 0.25% of the sample, which has over 750,000 clones, roughly 96% seen once. Source material: naive CD8+ T cells sorted from blood. These receptor sequences come from a man under 40 in good health. CDR3s include the opening cysteine and the closing phenylalanine or tryptophan. Fields, in order: clone size, D gene, V gene, J gene, CDR3 protein, CDR3 DNA. D genes are given only for firm matches. The size entry is marked missing in some rows and otherwise reads once, few, many or a size class.

clone_size: NA; d_call: TRBD2; v_call: TRBV5-6; j_call: TRBJ2-7; cdr3_aa: CASSLALAEDYEQYF; cdr3_nt: TGTGCCAGCAGCTTGGCACTAGCGGAAGACTACGAGCAGTACTTC
clone_size: NA; d_call: NA; v_call: TRBV19; j_call: TRBJ2-1; cdr3_aa: CASSIGASLIPNEQFF; cdr3_nt: TGTGCCAGTAGTATAGGTGCTAGTCTCATCCCCAATGAGCAGTTCTTC
clone_size: NA; d_call: NA; v_call: TRBV7-8; j_call: TRBJ2-1; cdr3_aa: CASSLAIGPNNEQFF; cdr3_nt: TGTGCCAGCAGCTTAGCAATAGGACCAAACAATGAGCAGTTCTTC
clone_size: NA; d_call: NA; v_call: TRBV5-4; j_call: TRBJ2-3; cdr3_aa: CASSPGGNTQYF; cdr3_nt: TGTGCCAGCAGTCCAGGAGGGAATACGCAGTATTTT
clone_size: NA; d_call: NA; v_call: TRBV25-1; j_call: TRBJ1-1; cdr3_aa: CASGVGGVNTEAFF; cdr3_nt: TGTGCCAGCGGCGTAGGCGGTGTGAACACTGAAGCTTTCTTT
clone_size: once; d_call: TRBD1; v_call: TRBV7-9; j_call: TRBJ1-5; cdr3_aa: CASSYGTGGSHQPQHF; cdr3_nt: TGTGCCAGCAGCTACGGGACAGGGGGTAGCCATCAGCCCCAGCATTTT
clone_size: NA; d_call: NA; v_call: TRBV7-2; j_call: TRBJ2-6; cdr3_aa: CASSLVLRGYSSGANVLTF; cdr3_nt: TGTGCCAGCAGCTTAGTTCTCAGGGGATATTCGTCTGGGGCCAACGTCCTGACTTTC
clone_size: once; d_call: TRBD1; v_call: TRBV10-3; j_call: TRBJ2-5; cdr3_aa: CAIRLSAPGQGPETQYF; cdr3_nt: TGTGCCATCAGACTTAGCGCCCCGGGACAGGGGCCAGAGACCCAGTACTTC
clone_size: NA; d_call: NA; v_call: TRBV9; j_call: TRBJ2-2; cdr3_aa: CASSPRGGGRFGNTGELFF; cdr3_nt: TGTGCCAGCAGCCCCCGAGGGGGGGGGCGATTCGGAAACACCGGGGAGCTGTTTTTT
clone_size: NA; d_call: NA; v_call: TRBV18; j_call: TRBJ2-2; cdr3_aa: CASSPRLDPGELFF; cdr3_nt: TGTGCCAGCTCACCAAGACTAGATCCCGGGGAGCTGTTTTTT
clone_size: NA; d_call: NA; v_call: TRBV5-5; j_call: TRBJ2-1; cdr3_aa: CASSLDESFYNEQFF; cdr3_nt: TGTGCCAGCAGCTTGGACGAGAGCTTCTACAATGAGCAGTTCTTC
clone_size: NA; d_call: NA; v_call: TRBV11-2; j_call: TRBJ2-2; cdr3_aa: CASSYDGLGLGELFF; cdr3_nt: TGTGCCAGCAGTTACGACGGTCTGGGTCTCGGGGAGCTGTTTTTT
clone_size: NA; d_call: TRBD1; v_call: TRBV29-1; j_call: TRBJ2-7; cdr3_aa: CSVVRTGGLVDEQYF; cdr3_nt: TGCAGCGTTGTTCGTACAGGGGGCCTCGTTGACGAGCAGTACTTC
clone_size: NA; d_call: NA; v_call: TRBV29-1; j_call: TRBJ2-7; cdr3_aa: CSALTGSYEQYF; cdr3_nt: TGCAGCGCCCTAACAGGCTCCTACGAGCAGTACTTC
clone_size: few; d_call: NA; v_call: TRBV4-1; j_call: TRBJ2-3; cdr3_aa: CASSHVGADTQYF; cdr3_nt: TGCGCCAGCAGCCATGTGGGGGCAGATACGCAGTATTTT
clone_size: NA; d_call: TRBD2; v_call: TRBV9; j_call: TRBJ2-1; cdr3_aa: CASSPGGTYNEQFF; cdr3_nt: TGTGCCAGCAGCCCGGGGGGAACCTACAATGAGCAGTTCTTC
clone_size: NA; d_call: NA; v_call: TRBV14; j_call: TRBJ1-1; cdr3_aa: CASSQVTAAMNTEAFF; cdr3_nt: TGTGCCAGCAGCCAAGTTACGGCAGCCATGAACACTGAAGCTTTCTTT
clone_size: once; d_call: NA; v_call: TRBV6-5; j_call: TRBJ2-7; cdr3_aa: CASSEYTSSYEQYF; cdr3_nt: TGTGCCAGCAGTGAATACACGAGCTCCTACGAGCAGTACTTC
clone_size: NA; d_call: NA; v_call: TRBV29-1; j_call: TRBJ2-2; cdr3_aa: CSVHGGVDTGELFF; cdr3_nt: TGCAGCGTTCACGGCGGGGTGGACACCGGGGAGCTGTTTTTT
clone_size: NA; d_call: NA; v_call: TRBV5-1; j_call: TRBJ2-1; cdr3_aa: CASSLMRGQDYNEQFF; cdr3_nt: TGCGCCAGCAGCTTGATGAGGGGACAAGATTACAATGAGCAGTTCTTC
clone_size: few; d_call: NA; v_call: TRBV9; j_call: TRBJ2-7; cdr3_aa: CASSVASGEQYF; cdr3_nt: TGTGCCAGCAGCGTAGCTTCGGGCGAGCAGTACTTC
clone_size: NA; d_call: NA; v_call: TRBV6-5; j_call: TRBJ2-1; cdr3_aa: CACGSAYNEQFF; cdr3_nt: TGTGCCTGCGGTTCAGCGTACAATGAGCAGTTCTTC
clone_size: NA; d_call: TRBD1; v_call: TRBV6-6; j_call: TRBJ2-1; cdr3_aa: CASSYSGTDNEQFF; cdr3_nt: TGTGCCAGCAGTTACTCCGGGACAGACAATGAGCAGTTCTTC